The 3 T cell receptor beta chains reported below all come from one sample, sequenced in a study of blood T cell repertoires in COVID-19. Assay used: immunoSEQ multiplex PCR; TCRdb lists only in-frame clones, some missing. Of about 300,000 clones in the sample, 88% are singletons; the top ten hold about 8.5%. Sequenced: peripheral blood. The receptors originated from a man between 18 and 35 years old with active or convalescent COVID-19.

This chain links TRBV9 with TRBJ1-2, with a possible D match to TRBD1 (6 bases). This CDR3 comprises 12 residues. Germline V gene data show CDR1 as SGDLS and CDR2 as YYNGEE. Trimming shortened V by 3 bases and J by 6 bases, and 9 bases separated the two germline ends. The CDR3 DNA reads TGTGCCAGCAGCGATAACAGGGATGGCTACACCTTC. This translates into CASSDNRDGYTF. Combining the CDR3 with reference TRBV9 and TRBJ1-2 gives the whole variable domain DSGVTQTPKHLITATGQRVTLRCSPRSGDLSVYWYQQSLDQGLQFLIQYYNGEERAKGNILERFSAQQFPDLHSELNLSSLELGDSALYFCASSDNRDGYTFGSGTRLTVV.

This chain links TRBV5-6 with TRBJ2-7; TRBD2 matches at 12 bases. The V gene end was trimmed by 4 bases and the J gene end by 8 bases; junction bases not matched to a gene: 10. The CDR3 consists of 15 residues. Germline CDR1 SGHDT, CDR2 YYEEEE. The CDR3 region is CASSPRTSGVRKQYF. In nucleotides, the CDR3 is TGTGCCAGCAGCCCCCGGACTAGCGGGGTACGCAAGCAGTACTTC.

The V and J genes are TRBV12-3 or TRBV12-4 and TRBJ1-4; perhaps TRBD1 as D (6 bases). The CDR3 covers 12 residues. V was pared by 7 bases and J by 8 bases, with 11 bases between. The CDR3 here is CASTQGNEKLFF. CDR3 in DNA: TGTGCCAGCACCCAGGGGAACGAAAAACTGTTTTTT.